A selection of T cell receptor beta chains follows, all from one sample in a study of CD8+ T cells in alopecia areata. TCRdb's table, derived via immunoSEQ multiplex PCR, lists solely in-frame clones and lacks some. The data show about 190,000 clones, 50% to 60% seen once. This specimen consisted of CD4+ T cells sorted from blood, obtained at week 4, from a patient treated with tofacitinib. All receptors come from a human donor with alopecia areata. Both conserved end residues are part of each CDR3. Each record gives: J gene, V gene, D gene, clone size, CDR3 protein, CDR3 DNA. The D gene is left open where the match is weak. Clone size is given for some rows only: seen once, a few or many times, or a class if the clone is expanded.

J: TRBJ2-5
V: TRBV11-2
D: .
size: once
CDR3: CASSLQPQETQYF
DNA: TGTGCCAGCAGCTTGCAGCCACAAGAGACCCAGTACTTC

J: TRBJ2-3
V: TRBV11-2
D: .
size: .
CDR3: CASMRGTDTQYF
DNA: TGTGCCAGCATGAGAGGCACAGATACGCAGTATTTT

J: TRBJ2-3
V: TRBV30
D: TRBD1
size: .
CDR3: CAWSTRDRGSDTQYF
DNA: TGTGCCTGGAGTACCCGGGACAGGGGGTCAGATACGCAGTATTTT

J: TRBJ2-3
V: TRBV30
D: .
size: .
CDR3: CAWSVGTGQEGDTQYF
DNA: TGTGCCTGGAGTGTTGGGACTGGACAGGAGGGAGATACGCAGTATTTT

J: TRBJ2-6
V: TRBV19
D: .
size: .
CDR3: CASSTGTDSGANVLTF
DNA: TGTGCCAGTAGTACGGGGACCGACTCTGGGGCCAACGTCCTGACTTTC

J: TRBJ2-2
V: TRBV29-1
D: .
size: .
CDR3: CSVGVTGSNTGELFF
DNA: TGCAGCGTTGGGGTTACAGGTTCGAACACCGGGGAGCTGTTTTTT

J: TRBJ2-3
V: TRBV30
D: TRBD2
size: once
CDR3: CAWGTSGRDTQYF
DNA: TGTGCCTGGGGGACTAGCGGGAGGGATACGCAGTATTTT

J: TRBJ2-2
V: TRBV29-1
D: .
size: .
CDR3: CSVGAGTPGELFF
DNA: TGCAGCGTTGGAGCCGGGACCCCCGGGGAGCTGTTTTTT

J: TRBJ2-2
V: TRBV29-1
D: .
size: once
CDR3: CAGGANTGELFF
DNA: TGCGCCGGCGGTGCGAACACCGGGGAGCTGTTTTTT

J: TRBJ1-5
V: TRBV6-1
D: TRBD1
size: .
CDR3: CASSEGQGRRQPQHF
DNA: TGTGCCAGCAGTGAAGGACAGGGACGGCGACAGCCCCAGCATTTT

J: TRBJ1-4
V: TRBV27
D: .
size: .
CDR3: CASSPSGSYEKLFF
DNA: TGTGCCAGCAGCCCCTCGGGTAGTTACGAAAAACTGTTTTTT

J: TRBJ2-3
V: TRBV6-5
D: .
size: .
CDR3: CASSSTRGPREDTQYF
DNA: TGTGCCAGCAGTTCCACTCGGGGCCCCAGGGAAGATACGCAGTATTTT

J: TRBJ1-5
V: TRBV30
D: .
size: .
CDR3: CAWSVQVPGYQPQHF
DNA: TGTGCCTGGAGTGTACAAGTCCCGGGGTATCAGCCCCAGCATTTT

J: TRBJ2-7
V: TRBV5-1
D: TRBD2
size: .
CDR3: CASSLVGTSSYEQYF
DNA: TGCGCCAGCAGCTTGGTCGGGACTAGTTCCTACGAGCAGTACTTC

J: TRBJ2-7
V: TRBV30
D: TRBD2
size: .
CDR3: CAGNSGRALNFYEQYF
DNA: TGTGCCGGAAATAGCGGGAGGGCCTTAAATTTCTACGAGCAGTACTTC

J: TRBJ1-3
V: TRBV5-1
D: TRBD1
size: .
CDR3: CASSSPDRNTIYF
DNA: TGCGCCAGCAGCTCGCCGGACAGGAACACCATATATTTT

J: TRBJ2-5
V: TRBV23-1
D: .
size: .
CDR3: CASSRYSFETQYF
DNA: TGCGCCAGCAGTCGCTATTCTTTCGAGACCCAGTACTTC

J: TRBJ2-5
V: TRBV29-1
D: .
size: .
CDR3: CSVVEVQQETQYF
DNA: TGCAGCGTTGTAGAGGTACAGCAAGAGACCCAGTACTTC

J: TRBJ2-3
V: TRBV6-6
D: TRBD1
size: .
CDR3: CATDRGHDTQYF
DNA: TGTGCCACGGACAGGGGGCATGATACGCAGTATTTT

J: TRBJ2-7
V: TRBV29-1
D: .
size: .
CDR3: CSVAHREHYEQYF
DNA: TGCAGCGTCGCCCATAGAGAACACTACGAGCAGTACTTC

J: TRBJ2-5
V: TRBV4-1
D: .
size: .
CDR3: CASSQDHGISRTQYF
DNA: TGCGCCAGCAGCCAAGATCACGGGATCTCGAGGACCCAGTACTTC

J: TRBJ2-2
V: TRBV5-1
D: .
size: .
CDR3: CASSSTGELFF
DNA: TGCGCCAGCAGCAGTACCGGGGAGCTGTTTTTT

J: TRBJ2-7
V: TRBV29-1
D: TRBD1
size: .
CDR3: CSVGDSSYEQYF
DNA: TGCAGCGTGGGGGACAGCTCCTACGAGCAGTACTTC

J: TRBJ2-3
V: TRBV29-1
D: .
size: few
CDR3: CSGRPLGDTQYF
DNA: TGCAGCGGTCGTCCCCTGGGAGATACGCAGTATTTT

J: TRBJ2-5
V: TRBV30
D: .
size: .
CDR3: CAWNSGDGETQYF
DNA: TGTGCCTGGAATTCCGGGGACGGGGAGACCCAGTACTTC

J: TRBJ2-2
V: TRBV29-1
D: .
size: few
CDR3: CSVRSPLNTGELFF
DNA: TGCAGCGTTCGATCCCCATTGAACACCGGGGAGCTGTTTTTT

J: TRBJ2-7
V: TRBV5-1
D: .
size: .
CDR3: CASSGRDTLSYEQYF
DNA: TGCGCCAGCAGCGGCCGGGACACACTCTCCTACGAGCAGTACTTC

J: TRBJ1-2
V: TRBV6-1
D: .
size: .
CDR3: CASSFGLSYTF
DNA: TGTGCCAGCAGTTTTGGGCTGAGCTACACCTTC

J: TRBJ2-5
V: TRBV14
D: .
size: few
CDR3: CASSQPRDSRPQETQYF
DNA: TGTGCCAGCAGCCAACCTCGGGACTCCCGGCCCCAAGAGACCCAGTACTTC

J: TRBJ2-5
V: TRBV30
D: .
size: .
CDR3: CAWSNGNAETQYF
DNA: TGTGCCTGGAGTAACGGGAACGCAGAGACCCAGTACTTC

J: TRBJ1-5
V: TRBV6-6
D: TRBD1
size: .
CDR3: CASSSTDRAQPQHF
DNA: TGTGCCAGCAGTTCCACCGACAGGGCTCAGCCCCAGCATTTT

J: TRBJ1-5
V: TRBV28
D: TRBD1
size: .
CDR3: CASSLRSGPGGHQPQHF
DNA: TGTGCCAGCAGTCTTCGCTCGGGGCCAGGGGGCCATCAGCCCCAGCATTTT

J: TRBJ2-4
V: TRBV15
D: TRBD2
size: .
CDR3: CATSRGGEGGNIQYF
DNA: TGTGCCACCAGCAGAGGAGGGGAGGGCGGAAACATTCAGTACTTC

J: TRBJ2-3
V: TRBV30
D: .
size: once
CDR3: CAWSTGSAPDTQYF
DNA: TGTGCCTGGTCCACAGGGTCAGCGCCAGATACGCAGTATTTT

J: TRBJ1-1
V: TRBV7-7
D: .
size: .
CDR3: CASSSQDRGNTEAFF
DNA: TGTGCCAGCAGCTCCCAAGATCGGGGGAACACTGAAGCTTTCTTT

J: TRBJ2-5
V: TRBV28
D: .
size: .
CDR3: CASSLGGVETQYF
DNA: TGTGCCAGCAGTTTGGGGGGAGTGGAGACCCAGTACTTC

J: TRBJ2-5
V: TRBV9
D: .
size: .
CDR3: CASSVAPAQETQYF
DNA: TGTGCCAGCAGCGTAGCCCCAGCTCAAGAGACCCAGTACTTC

J: TRBJ2-5
V: TRBV15
D: .
size: few
CDR3: CATRGLSQETQYF
DNA: TGTGCCACCAGGGGTTTGAGCCAAGAGACCCAGTACTTC

J: TRBJ1-2
V: TRBV7-9
D: .
size: few
CDR3: CASSLTDDGYTF
DNA: TGTGCCAGCAGCTTGACAGATGATGGCTACACCTTC

J: TRBJ1-1
V: TRBV7-2
D: .
size: .
CDR3: CASSLSRNPAMNTEAFF
DNA: TGTGCCAGCAGCTTAAGTAGGAACCCCGCTATGAACACTGAAGCTTTCTTT

J: TRBJ2-4
V: TRBV18
D: .
size: .
CDR3: CASSPDLKNIQYF
DNA: TGTGCCAGCTCACCCGACCTAAAAAACATTCAGTACTTC

J: TRBJ2-1
V: TRBV11-2
D: .
size: .
CDR3: CASSLVLSYNEQFF
DNA: TGTGCCAGCAGCTTAGTTCTCAGTTACAATGAGCAGTTCTTC

J: TRBJ2-1
V: TRBV29-1
D: .
size: few
CDR3: CSGTLVMSSNEQFF
DNA: TGCAGCGGCACTCTAGTCATGTCGAGTAATGAGCAGTTCTTC

J: TRBJ2-7
V: TRBV7-2
D: .
size: many
CDR3: CASSPTAPAYEQYF
DNA: TGTGCCAGCAGCCCGACCGCACCGGCTTACGAGCAGTACTTC

J: TRBJ2-7
V: TRBV7-2
D: TRBD2
size: .
CDR3: CASSLFGGRSYEQYF
DNA: TGTGCCAGCAGCTTATTCGGCGGGAGGAGTTACGAGCAGTACTTC

J: TRBJ1-1
V: TRBV11-2
D: .
size: .
CDR3: CASSPVGVEAFF
DNA: TGTGCCAGCAGCCCCGTAGGCGTGGAAGCTTTCTTT

J: TRBJ1-1
V: TRBV7-2
D: .
size: .
CDR3: CASSSPGPTSTEAFF
DNA: TGTGCCAGCAGCTCTCCGGGACCCACAAGCACTGAAGCTTTCTTT

J: TRBJ2-1
V: TRBV29-1
D: .
size: few
CDR3: CSVEGGPGSYNEQFF
DNA: TGCAGCGTTGAAGGGGGACCTGGCTCCTACAATGAGCAGTTCTTC

J: TRBJ1-5
V: TRBV25-1
D: .
size: .
CDR3: CASRGSNQPQHF
DNA: TGTGCCAGCAGGGGAAGCAATCAGCCCCAGCATTTT

J: TRBJ2-2
V: TRBV5-1
D: TRBD1
size: .
CDR3: CASSNPGQGVGELFF
DNA: TGCGCCAGCAGTAACCCGGGACAGGGTGTCGGGGAGCTGTTTTTT

J: TRBJ1-1
V: TRBV11-2
D: .
size: few
CDR3: CASSFPGLGAFF
DNA: TGTGCCAGCAGCTTTCCGGGACTGGGGGCTTTCTTT

J: TRBJ2-1
V: TRBV25-1
D: TRBD1
size: .
CDR3: CASSGVVKDRASYNEQFF
DNA: TGTGCCAGCAGTGGTGTTGTAAAGGACAGGGCCTCCTACAATGAGCAGTTCTTC

J: TRBJ2-3
V: TRBV19
D: TRBD2
size: few
CDR3: CASSIASGSADTQYF
DNA: TGTGCCAGTAGTATAGCGAGCGGGAGCGCAGATACGCAGTATTTT

J: TRBJ2-7
V: TRBV5-1
D: .
size: .
CDR3: CASSWNYEQYF
DNA: TGCGCCAGCAGCTGGAACTACGAGCAGTACTTC